Given below is one T cell receptor (beta chain) in context. The record originates from a study of blood T cell repertoires in COVID-19. Study as a whole: Samples came from the United States, Italy and Spain, spanning acute and convalescent COVID-19. The cDNA or gDNA used as material had been derived from T cells, B-cell-depleted T cells, or PBMCs.

In the original workflow: Amplification of reference gene primers was used by the study to estimate nucleated cell counts. TCRdb's copy holds only in-frame clones and misses some; the assay was immunoSEQ multiplex PCR. V and J calls plus clone size are reproduced from that table; the DNA served to infer D and trimming. The sample records fewer than 200,000 clones, just under 80% being singletons. CDR3 length: 14 residues. The chain links TRBV21-1 to TRBJ2-1; the table gives TRBD2 as D, unverified against the DNA. TRBV21-1 is flagged as a pseudogene. Sequencing was performed on peripheral blood. This TCR came from a man in his sixties or seventies with active or convalescent COVID-19. As DNA, the CDR3 is TGTGCCAGCAGCAAGACTAGCGGGAGGAATGAGCAGTTCTTC. Protein product: CASSKTSGRNEQFF.